This TCR beta chain was identified during a study of blood T cell repertoires in COVID-19. V trimming: 3 bases; J trimming: 0 bases; junction bases outside the gene matches: 3. Germline V CDR1 and CDR2: LGHNA, YSLEER. The CDR3 runs 15 residues. How the authors handled the data: Amplification from reference gene primers served as the basis for estimated nucleated cell counts. TCRdb keeps only in-frame clones here, not all; method: immunoSEQ multiplex PCR. Clone size and the V and J calls come from that table; the DNA yielded D and trimming. The sample records 200,000 or so clones, over 70% being singletons.

Input material: peripheral blood. The V and J genes are TRBV4-3 and TRBJ2-3, with TRBD2 identical over 7 bases. This sequence originates from a man aged 55 to 69 with active or convalescent COVID-19. The CDR3 loop is CASSQGGVSTDTQYF. The CDR3 DNA reads TGCGCCAGCAGCCAGGGGGGGGTTAGCACAGATACGCAGTATTTT.